This entry describes one T cell receptor beta chain. Its antigen remains unidentified. Germline-derived CDR1 and CDR2 are SGHKS and YYEKEE (reference sequence). The CDR3 sequence is 13 residues long. V gave up 0 bases and J gave up 4 bases, with 7 bases separating them. TCRdb's table, derived via immunoSEQ multiplex PCR, lists solely in-frame clones and lacks some. This table has roughly 38,000 clones, more than 85% appearing once. The record originates from a study of lymphopenia after photon versus proton radiotherapy. Study-level findings and limits: Proton therapy kept repertoires fairly stable, unlike photons, which gained effector/memory cells. Better survival with proton therapy was suggested as possible, not demonstrated.

The sequenced sample was peripheral blood, obtained from a patient treated with photon-based radiotherapy. The receptor's source is a man in his sixties with cholangiocarcinoma. The chain is built from TRBV5-5 and TRBJ1-1; perhaps TRBD1 as D (5 bases). The CDR3 DNA is TGTGCCAGCAGCTTGGCAGGGAGCACTGAAGCTTTCTTT. Translating it yields CASSLAGSTEAFF.